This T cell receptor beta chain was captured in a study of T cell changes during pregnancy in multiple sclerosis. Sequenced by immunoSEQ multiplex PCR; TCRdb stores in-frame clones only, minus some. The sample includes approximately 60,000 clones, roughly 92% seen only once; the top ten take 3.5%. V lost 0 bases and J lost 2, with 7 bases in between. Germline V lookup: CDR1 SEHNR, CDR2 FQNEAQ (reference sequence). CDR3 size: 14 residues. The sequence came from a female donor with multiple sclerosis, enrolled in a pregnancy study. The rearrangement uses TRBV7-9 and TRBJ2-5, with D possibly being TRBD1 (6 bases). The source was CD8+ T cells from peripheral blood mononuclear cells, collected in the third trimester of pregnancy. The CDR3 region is CASSLAQGQETQYF. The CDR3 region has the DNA TGTGCCAGCAGCTTAGCCCAGGGGCAAGAGACCCAGTACTTC.